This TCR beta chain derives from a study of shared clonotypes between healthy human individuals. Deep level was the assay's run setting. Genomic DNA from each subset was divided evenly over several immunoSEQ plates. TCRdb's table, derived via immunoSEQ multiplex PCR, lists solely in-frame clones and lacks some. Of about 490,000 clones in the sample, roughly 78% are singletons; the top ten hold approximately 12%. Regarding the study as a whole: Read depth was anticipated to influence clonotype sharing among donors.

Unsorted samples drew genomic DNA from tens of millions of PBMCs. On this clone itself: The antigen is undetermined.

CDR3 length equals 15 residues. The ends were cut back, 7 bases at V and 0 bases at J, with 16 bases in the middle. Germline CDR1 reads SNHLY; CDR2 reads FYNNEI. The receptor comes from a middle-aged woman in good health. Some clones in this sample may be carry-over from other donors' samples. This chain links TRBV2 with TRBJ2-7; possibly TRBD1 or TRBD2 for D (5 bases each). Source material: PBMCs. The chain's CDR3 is CASTGRGTVSYEQYF. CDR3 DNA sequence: TGTGCCAGCACGGGGAGAGGGACCGTCTCCTACGAGCAGTACTTC.